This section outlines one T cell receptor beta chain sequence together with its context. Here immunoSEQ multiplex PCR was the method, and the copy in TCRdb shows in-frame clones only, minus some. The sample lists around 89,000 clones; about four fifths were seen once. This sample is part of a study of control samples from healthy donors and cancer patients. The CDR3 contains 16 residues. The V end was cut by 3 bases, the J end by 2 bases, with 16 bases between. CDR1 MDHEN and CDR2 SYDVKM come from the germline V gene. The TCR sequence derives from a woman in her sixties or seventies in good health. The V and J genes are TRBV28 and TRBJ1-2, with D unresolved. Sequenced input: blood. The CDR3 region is CASSFIDPGLNYGYTF. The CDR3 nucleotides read TGTGCCAGCAGTTTTATTGATCCCGGACTCAACTATGGCTACACCTTC.